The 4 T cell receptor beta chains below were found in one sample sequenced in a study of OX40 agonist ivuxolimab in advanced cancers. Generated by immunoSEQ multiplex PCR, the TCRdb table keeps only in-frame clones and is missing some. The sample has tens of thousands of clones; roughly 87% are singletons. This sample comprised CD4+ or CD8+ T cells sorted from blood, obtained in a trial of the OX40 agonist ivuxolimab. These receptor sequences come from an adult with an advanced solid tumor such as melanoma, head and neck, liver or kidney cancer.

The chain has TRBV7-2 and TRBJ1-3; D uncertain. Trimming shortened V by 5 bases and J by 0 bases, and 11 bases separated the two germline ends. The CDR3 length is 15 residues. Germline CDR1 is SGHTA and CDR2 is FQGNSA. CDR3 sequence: CASSRDRDSGNTIYF. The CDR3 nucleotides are TGTGCCAGCAGCCGCGACCGAGACTCTGGAAACACCATATATTTT. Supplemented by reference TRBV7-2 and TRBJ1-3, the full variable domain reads GAGVSQSPSNKVTEKGKDVELRCDPISGHTALYWYRQSLGQGLEFLIYFQGNSAPDKSGLPSDRFSAERTGGSVSTLTIQRTQQEDSAVYLCASSRDRDSGNTIYFGEGSWLTVV.

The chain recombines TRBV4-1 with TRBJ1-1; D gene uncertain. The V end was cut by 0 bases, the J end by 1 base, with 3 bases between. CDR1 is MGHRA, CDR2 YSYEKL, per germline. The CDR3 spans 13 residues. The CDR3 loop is CASSQDRNTEAFF. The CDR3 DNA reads TGCGCCAGCAGCCAAGATAGGAACACTGAAGCTTTCTTT.

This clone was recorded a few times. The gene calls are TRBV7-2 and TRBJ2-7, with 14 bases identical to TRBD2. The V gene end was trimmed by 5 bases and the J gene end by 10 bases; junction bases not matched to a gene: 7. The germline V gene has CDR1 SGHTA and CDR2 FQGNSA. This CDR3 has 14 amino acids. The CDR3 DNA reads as TGTGCCAGCAGCCCCGGACTAGCGGGAGGATCACAGTACTTC. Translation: CASSPGLAGGSQYF.

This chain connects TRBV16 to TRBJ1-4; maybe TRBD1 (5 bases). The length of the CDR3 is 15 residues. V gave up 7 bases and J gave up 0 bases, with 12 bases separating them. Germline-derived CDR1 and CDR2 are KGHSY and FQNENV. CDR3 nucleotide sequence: TGTGCCAGCAACGATAGGGGTACAACTAATGAAAAACTGTTTTTT. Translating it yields CASNDRGTTNEKLFF.